This passage covers 29 T cell receptor beta chains from one sample sequenced in a study of cytotoxic CD8 clonotypes in ibrutinib-treated CLL. Repertoires were generated with immunoSEQ multiplex PCR, while TCRdb's copy carries only in-frame clones and drops some. The sample holds roughly 200,000 clones, over 60% seen once. Here the sequenced sample was PBMCs, taken after 24 months of ibrutinib treatment. These TCRs come from a human donor with chronic lymphocytic leukemia.

This rearrangement joins TRBV6-5 to TRBJ2-1; the D is unclear. This CDR3 is 15 amino acids long. In germline, CDR1 is MNHEY, CDR2 SVGAGI. Deletions cut 0 bases from V and 2 bases from J, with 8 bases between. The CDR3 DNA follows: TGTGCCAGCAGTTACTCGAGGCTCCCCTACAATGAGCAGTTCTTC. Encoded protein: CASSYSRLPYNEQFF.

The V gene is TRBV18, the J gene TRBJ2-7; 11 bases line up with TRBD1. V gave up 4 bases and J gave up 11 bases; unmatched junction bases: 4. In germline, CDR1 is KGHSH, CDR2 LQKENI. This CDR3 is built from 12 residues. The CDR3 here is CASSRTGGDKYF. The CDR3 DNA sequence: TGTGCCAGCTCACGGACAGGGGGCGATAAGTACTTC.

The rearrangement joins TRBV27 to TRBJ1-2, with 8 bases matching TRBD1. The germline CDR1 and CDR2 sequences are MNHEY and SMNVEV (reference sequence). The CDR3 covers 17 residues. V lost 2 bases, J lost 0 bases, and 8 bases stayed unmatched. The CDR3 loop reads CASSLRYRQGTNYGYTF. The CDR3 DNA reads as TGTGCCAGCAGTTTAAGATATCGACAGGGGACTAACTATGGCTACACCTTC.

This clone turned up a few times. The V and J genes are TRBV11-3 and TRBJ2-1, with D possibly matching TRBD1 (5 bases). V was pared by 1 base and J by 4 bases, with 5 bases between. The germline CDR1 and CDR2 sequences are SGHNT and YENEEA. The CDR3 spans 13 residues. Here the CDR3 reads CASSLGQYNEQFF. CDR3 DNA: TGTGCCAGCAGCTTAGGACAGTACAATGAGCAGTTCTTC.

The CDR3 sequence is CASSVQASRTDTQYF. The CDR3 DNA is TGTGCCAGCAGCGTACAGGCCTCACGGACAGATACGCAGTATTTT. V gene TRBV9 combines with J gene TRBJ2-3; D is unresolved. This CDR3 is 15 amino acids long. Germline lookup yields CDR1 SGDLS and CDR2 YYNGEE. Trimming took 1 base from V and 3 from J, leaving 12 bases between them.

The DNA of the CDR3 is TGTGCCAGCAAGTGGGTGAGGGGAGAGTCTGAAGCTTTCTTT. This translates into CASKWVRGESEAFF. The V call is TRBV6-1, the J call TRBJ1-1, with a possible D match to TRBD1 (5 bases). V was pared by 7 bases and J by 6 bases, with 18 bases between. Looked up from germline, CDR1 is MNHNS and CDR2 is SASEGT. This CDR3 has 14 amino acids.

This clone has just one count. The genes are TRBV27 and TRBJ2-7; no reliable D call. CDR3 size: 11 residues. Germline V lookup: CDR1 MNHEY, CDR2 SMNVEV (reference sequence). V was trimmed by 5 bases and J by 4 bases, leaving 6 bases between them. CDR3 nucleotides: TGTGCCAGCAGTCTAAATTACGAGCAGTACTTC. Amino acids: CASSLNYEQYF.

This clone came up once. The chain joins TRBV2 to TRBJ2-1, with 9 bases matching TRBD1. CDR1 is SNHLY, CDR2 FYNNEI, per germline. The CDR3 consists of 16 residues. Trimming removed 3 bases from V and 6 bases from J; junction bases left unmatched: 9. The CDR3 sequence is CASSDPRDRVSNEQFF. As DNA, the CDR3 is TGTGCCAGCAGTGATCCCCGGGACAGGGTGAGCAATGAGCAGTTCTTC.

This clone appeared a few times. The rearrangement uses TRBV18 and TRBJ1-1, with no clear D. V gave up 3 bases and J gave up 3 bases, with 5 bases separating them. Per germline, CDR1 KGHSH and CDR2 LQKENI. This CDR3 has 12 amino acids. Here the CDR3 reads CASSPLDTEAFF. As DNA, the CDR3 is TGTGCCAGCTCACCTTTGGACACTGAAGCTTTCTTT.

This chain joins TRBV27 and TRBJ2-7; 7 bases fit TRBD2. The CDR3 runs 13 residues. The V and J ends lost 6 bases and 6 bases, in that order; junction bases with no gene match: 8. Germline CDR1 MNHEY, CDR2 SMNVEV (reference sequence). The CDR3 nucleotides are TGTGCCAGCAGGTTCGGGAGGCATAGCGAGCAGTACTTC. It yields the protein CASRFGRHSEQYF.

V usage is TRBV4-2 and J usage is TRBJ1-2, with a possible D match to TRBD1 (5 bases). Trimming took 1 base from V and 0 from J, leaving 15 bases between them. This CDR3 has 17 residues. Germline V CDR1 and CDR2: LGHNA, YNFKEQ. In DNA, the CDR3 is TGTGCCAGCAGCCAAGTTTTGCGGGACGCCGCTAACTATGGCTACACCTTC. Protein: CASSQVLRDAANYGYTF.

This chain uses TRBV5-1 with TRBJ2-7, with D hard to call. CDR3 length: 13 residues. The ends were cut back, 1 base at V and 7 bases at J, with 12 bases in the middle. From germline, CDR1 is SGHRS and CDR2 YFSETQ. The CDR3 protein is CASSLFPTLEQYF. CDR3 bases: TGCGCCAGCAGCTTGTTCCCCACCCTGGAGCAGTACTTC.

The chain has TRBV4-1 and TRBJ1-5, with D perhaps TRBD1 (5 bases). The CDR3 consists of 20 residues. CDR1 and CDR2 from the germline V gene are MGHRA and YSYEKL. Trimming shortened V by 0 bases and J by 0 bases, and 21 bases separated the two germline ends. CDR3 region: CASSQEFARVRSNSNQPQHF. As DNA, the CDR3 is TGCGCCAGCAGCCAAGAATTCGCCAGGGTTAGATCCAATAGCAATCAGCCCCAGCATTTT.

The chain couples TRBV5-1 to TRBJ1-5; D unresolved. The CDR3 consists of 16 residues. The germline gives CDR1 SGHRS, CDR2 YFSETQ. V was shortened by 0 bases and J by 3 bases, with 13 bases between the two germline ends. The chain's CDR3 is CASSLGPTGFNQPQHF. The CDR3 DNA sequence: TGCGCCAGCAGCTTGGGACCGACCGGATTCAATCAGCCCCAGCATTTT.

The J gene is TRBJ2-7, the V gene TRBV4-2; D is uncertain. Germline V gene sequence: CDR1 LGHNA, CDR2 YNFKEQ. The V and J ends lost 0 bases and 0 bases respectively, with 6 bases between them. The CDR3 runs to 14 residues. CDR3 nucleotides: TGTGCCAGCAGCCAAGAGGGCTTCTCCTACGAGCAGTACTTC. It specifies CASSQEGFSYEQYF.

This sequence joins TRBV19 and TRBJ2-1; 8 nucleotides line up with TRBD2. V shed 0 bases, J shed 5 bases, and the junction held 6 bases outside the gene matches. Germline CDR1 LNHDA, CDR2 SQIVND (reference sequence). The CDR3 extends over 16 amino acids. DNA of the CDR3: TGTGCCAGTAGTATAGAAGGGACTAGGGCTGACAATGAGCAGTTCTTC. Translation: CASSIEGTRADNEQFF.

The CDR3 reads CASSQGQGTYNEQFF. The CDR3 nucleotides read TGTGCCAGCAGCCAGGGACAGGGCACCTACAATGAGCAGTTCTTC. This chain uses TRBV11-3 with TRBJ2-1; TRBD1 aligns across 9 bases. CDR1 is SGHNT, CDR2 YENEEA, per germline. The CDR3 loop spans 15 amino acids. The V gene end was trimmed by 5 bases and the J gene end by 2 bases; junction bases not matched to a gene: 4.

The chain employs TRBV21-1 and TRBJ2-2; the table's TRBD1 call for D was not verified on the DNA. TRBV21-1 is flagged as a pseudogene. The CDR3 covers 13 residues. The CDR3 bases are TGTGCCAGCCTTTATTGGGGGCACGGGGAGCTGTTTTTT. It yields the protein CASLYWGHGELFF.

This clone was found a few times. The chain employs TRBV28 and TRBJ2-3, with 7 bases that match TRBD2. CDR1 and CDR2 from the germline V gene are MDHEN and SYDVKM. Losses at the gene ends were 2 bases for V and 0 bases for J; bases not matched to a gene: 5. CDR3 length: 16 residues. CDR3 coding DNA: TGTGCCAGCAGTTTAGGCCTAGCGGTCAGCACAGATACGCAGTATTTT. It is translated as CASSLGLAVSTDTQYF.

This chain links TRBV28 with TRBJ1-4; D perhaps matches TRBD1 (5 bases). Trimming cost V 6 bases and J 7 bases, with 21 bases left between them. The length of the CDR3 is 16 residues. The V gene's germline CDR1 is MDHEN and CDR2 SYDVKM. CDR3 nucleotide sequence: TGTGCCAGCAGCAATGACATGAGGGGTACTGGTGAAAAACTGTTTTTT. It translates to CASSNDMRGTGEKLFF.

The rearrangement joins TRBV10-3 to TRBJ2-7; TRBD2 matches at 8 bases. V dropped 2 bases and J dropped 10; count of bases not matched to a gene: 4. CDR3 length: 12 residues. Per the germline V gene, CDR1 is ENHRY and CDR2 is SYGVKD. The CDR3 loop is CAISEGREVQYF. CDR3 DNA: TGTGCCATCAGTGAGGGGCGGGAGGTTCAGTACTTC.

This clone was counted between two and nine times. V usage is TRBV27 and J usage is TRBJ2-1, with D tentatively TRBD1 (6 bases). The germline CDR1 and CDR2 sequences are MNHEY and SMNVEV (reference sequence). This CDR3 comprises 12 residues. The V end lost 3 bases, the J end lost 13 bases, and 13 bases lay between the germline ends. CDR3 region: CASSFSGAGQFF. The CDR3 bases are TGTGCCAGCAGTTTCTCAGGGGCAGGCCAGTTCTTC.

The V gene is TRBV30, the J gene TRBJ2-7; TRBD1 aligns across 8 bases. This CDR3 contains 16 residues. The germline gives CDR1 GTSNPN, CDR2 SVGIG (reference sequence). The trim removed 1 base at V and 0 bases at J, leaving 8 bases unmatched. The CDR3 DNA is TGTGCCTGGAGTGGGCGGACAGGGTCCTCCTCCTACGAGCAGTACTTC. Translation gives CAWSGRTGSSSYEQYF.

The chain couples TRBV5-1 to TRBJ2-2; perhaps D is TRBD1 or TRBD2 (5 bases each). The CDR3 runs to 15 residues. Trimming stripped 2 bases from V and 4 bases from J, with 12 bases between. CDR1 SGHRS and CDR2 YFSETQ come from the germline V gene. Here the CDR3 DNA reads TGCGCCAGCAGCTTCTCCGGGACGGCCACCGGGGAGCTGTTTTTT. Translation: CASSFSGTATGELFF.

In this sample, this clone turned up a few times. This sequence joins TRBV7-3 and TRBJ1-1, with 8 bases aligning to TRBD1. Germline loops: CDR1 SGHTA, CDR2 FQGTGA. J lost 4 bases, V lost 2 bases, and 3 bases had no gene match. The CDR3 sequence is 14 residues long. The CDR3 sequence is CASSLADRGTEAFF. CDR3 coding DNA: TGTGCCAGCAGCTTAGCTGACAGGGGCACTGAAGCTTTCTTT.

The chain has TRBV7-8 and TRBJ1-5; tentatively, D is TRBD1 (5 bases). CDR1 SGHVS and CDR2 FQNEAQ come from the germline V gene. The CDR3 covers 16 residues. V was pared by 0 bases and J by 4 bases, with 13 bases between. The CDR3 DNA is TGTGCCAGCAGCTTAGCGATGGCCAGGGAGAATCAGCCCCAGCATTTT. Translation gives CASSLAMARENQPQHF.

The V and J genes are TRBV11-2 and TRBJ2-2; no clear D. V lost 1 base to trimming and J lost 4 bases, with 4 bases between them. There are 13 residues in the CDR3. In germline, CDR1 is SGHAT, CDR2 FQNNGV. The CDR3 nucleotides are TGTGCCAGCAGCTTAGGGAGCACCGGGGAGCTGTTTTTT. Protein sequence: CASSLGSTGELFF.

The chain carries TRBV29-1 and TRBJ2-4, with D possibly matching TRBD1 (6 bases). The germline V gene has CDR1 SQVTM and CDR2 ANQGSEA. The germline V and J ends were trimmed by 4 bases and 5 bases, with 9 bases remaining between them. The CDR3 runs 12 residues. The CDR3 DNA is TGCAGCGTTGGGGCAGGGGAAAACATTCAGTACTTC. This translates into CSVGAGENIQYF.

The V call is TRBV13, the J call TRBJ2-7, with 11 bases lining up with TRBD2. Per the germline V gene, CDR1 is PRHDT and CDR2 is FYEKMQ (reference sequence). This CDR3 is 15 amino acids long. With 5 bases clipped from V and 6 bases from J, the junction kept 9 bases outside the gene matches. CDR3 residues: CASSEGTSGLGEQYF. The DNA for the CDR3 is TGTGCCAGCAGCGAGGGGACTAGCGGACTCGGCGAGCAGTACTTC. The whole variable domain, filled in from reference TRBV13 and TRBJ2-7, reads AAGVIQSPRHLIKEKRETATLKCYPIPRHDTVYWYQQGPGQDPQFLISFYEKMQSDKGSIPDRFSAQQFSDYHSELNMSSLELGDSALYFCASSEGTSGLGEQYFGPGTRLTVT.